This T cell receptor (beta chain) was sequenced during a study of regulatory T cells in long-lasting Graves disease (dated by TCRdb to about 2021). Notes on the research overall: Patients with newly diagnosed Graves' disease had been on antithyroid drugs for under 3 months. This study used TCR sequencing and RNA sequencing of peripheral blood to compare persistent Graves' disease patients against newly diagnosed Graves' disease patients. The study was registered as a clinical trial and conducted in China. A total of roughly 35 samples underwent TCR sequencing: about 13 from persistent and around 20 from newly diagnosed Graves' disease patients.

Details on this clonotype: Its antigen remains unidentified. Base qualities are not recorded, but no much larger clone differs from it by a single base.

According to the study, the label for this sample's time point signals: newly diagnosed GD, antithyroid drugs for less than 3 months. For both TCR sequencing and RNA sequencing, RNA was extracted from PBMCs in TRIzol. The diagnosis of Graves' disease followed American Thyroid Association guidelines. The patients came from an endocrinology department in Xi'an, China. From each patient, roughly 9 milliliters of peripheral blood was collected into an EDTA anticoagulant tube. PBMCs were isolated by Ficoll Paque Plus density gradient separation without further T cell sorting. An Agilent 2100 Bioanalyzer and agarose gel were used to check RNA quality, and a NanoDrop 2000 was used to measure RNA concentration. The germline V gene specifies KGHSH as CDR1 and LQKENI as CDR2. After removal of 2 bases from V and 6 bases from J, the junction retains 6 bases not matched to a gene. The CDR3 sequence holds 15 residues, the cysteine and phenylalanine included. CDR3 DNA only is kept here, 45 bases in frame from base 1.

Broader findings and caveats from the paper: Persistent disease showed preferential use of TRBV28, TRBJ1-2 and TRBJ2-5, whereas newly diagnosed disease favored TRBV20-1 and TRBJ2-1. Only peripheral blood was studied, because thyroid tissue, the primary lesion, was inaccessible. The small sample size was acknowledged by the authors as a limitation that may reduce accuracy. Compared with newly diagnosed patients, patients with persistent Graves' disease had lower TCR Shannon entropy and fewer highly expanded clones, which suggests clonal expansion. Sequencing and analysis were restricted to the TCR beta chain. A larger number of public clonotypes was shared among persistent patients (about 2,700) than among newly diagnosed patients (around 890).

Library preparation employed multiplex PCR. These reads were obtained on an Illumina HiSeq 4000. iRepertoire HTBI primers and Arm-PCR amplification of CDR3 regions were used to construct TCR beta libraries. Gel purification was performed on PCR products prior to sequencing. In the paper's pipeline: Gene usage analysis of CDR3 amino acid clonotypes used the 62 TRBV and around 13 TRBJ segments found across samples. COPE and FqMerger were used to merge filtered high-quality paired reads into contigs. Contigs were aligned with BLAST to IMGT TRBV, TRBD and TRBJ reference genes, and CDR3 was defined per IMGT. Any clonotype with a frequency above 0.1% was classified as a highly expanded clone. Shannon entropy was used to measure repertoire diversity, and the Gini coefficient was used to measure V-J evenness. A clonotype found in more than one individual was treated as public. TCRdb ran its own pipeline on the public reads, namely fastp trimming at Q25 and MiXCR clone calling, and kept in-frame beta chains. Rows matching on CDR3 protein sequence are summarized as one entry with the most common DNA and genes. V and J calls and clone size were set by TCRdb, not the authors. The sample table records around 500,000 distinct CDR3 sequences; roughly a sixth of these occur just once. In total, the top ten clones hold approximately 25% of the sample.

The same data also went into a second study, on T cells in Graves' hyperthyroidism and ophthalmopathy. According to the second study: A patient counted as having stable Graves' hyperthyroidism if no progression to ophthalmopathy occurred over 18 months of follow-up. Hyperthyroidism patients were newly diagnosed, with disease duration under 2 months, and aged 18 to 65 years. Any patient with an uncontrolled infection, another autoimmune disease, pregnancy or lactation was excluded. Diagnoses relied on clinical symptoms, serum thyroxine and TRAb, thyroid ultrasound and orbital computed tomography. A first-round RT-PCR of the TCR CDR3 used the HTBI primer set with the Qiagen OneStep RT-PCR kit. Most expanded thyroid clonotypes (frequency above 0.001) were also detected in blood, a finding suggesting that blood repertoires may reflect thyroid immune responses. A 13 V-J signature model separated ophthalmopathy from stable hyperthyroidism, with approximately 87% sensitivity and about 81% specificity in cross-validation and 80%/75% in testing. During validation, the model predicted progression to ophthalmopathy a median of roughly six months ahead of onset, with approximately 71% sensitivity and 72% to 80% specificity. TCR V-J signatures able to tell the groups apart were searched for in a discovery cohort of approximately 95 patients, of whom 43 had Graves' ophthalmopathy and around 56 had stable Graves' hyperthyroidism. Whether ophthalmopathy could be predicted prospectively was tested in an independent validation cohort made up of under 20 hyperthyroidism patients plus 17 patients who later progressed to ophthalmopathy. The 75 to 100 discovery patients were randomly split 7:3 into training and test sets. Thyroid tissue and blood T-cell repertoires from several Graves' hyperthyroidism patients were also compared in the study. After blood sampling, hyperthyroidism patients were treated with methimazole at a starting dose of 30 mg daily, and ophthalmopathy patients were treated with high-dose intravenous methylprednisolone. The libraries were constructed in a second round of multiplex PCR and then size-selected and purified. Libraries were sequenced paired-end with 100 bp reads on an Illumina HiSeq2000. Raw data were processed with SOAPnuke, discarding reads with adapters, uncalled bases, mean Phred below 15, or no exact constant-primer or identifier match. COPE v1.2.5 was used to merge the high-quality paired reads, and each unique nucleotide sequence was defined as a clonotype. MiTCR v1.1 was used to align clonotypes to the IMGT TRBV, TRBD and TRBJ reference segments. The analysis included only V-J combinations with a frequency above 0.0001, which together covered around 99% of the repertoires. The TCS score was defined as F50 (clonal expansion) divided by E x V (chaos), with BLOSUM62-based TCRdist calculated between CDR3 peptides within each V-J. Welch's t-statistics and random forest reduced around 510 V-J features to 10 to 15, which were used in a naive Bayes classifier (R e1071). No statistical method was used to set the sample size in advance, and investigators knew the group allocation. The paper reports TCR Vbeta CDR3 sequencing of some 140 peripheral blood samples: 40 to 45 ophthalmopathy, around 80 hyperthyroidism and approximately 17 progressor patients.

The TCR sequence derives from a woman aged 35-65 years with Graves disease. Donor details come from another sample of the same person, matched by shared clones. The chain was built from TRBV18 and TRBJ1-4; TRBD1 agrees with 7 junctional bases. This specimen was peripheral blood mononuclear cells (PBMCs), taken at new diagnosis, from a patient treated with antithyroid drugs. The nucleotide sequence reads as follows: TGTGCCAGCTCACCAGGGACAGACCCGGATGAAAAACTGTTTTTT. This yields the protein CASSPGTDPDEKLFF. The full variable domain, with segments outside the CDR3 supplied by the reference TRBV18 and TRBJ1-4 proteins, appears as NAGVMQNPRHLVRRRGQEARLRCSPMKGHSHVYWYRQLPEEGLKFMVYLQKENIIDESGMPKERFSAEFPKEGPSILRIQQVVRGDSAAYFCASSPGTDPDEKLFFGSGTQLSVL.